These 19 T cell receptor beta chains came from one sample sequenced in a study of cytomegalovirus exposure and HLA in healthy donors (dated by TCRdb to 2015 to 2018). The method was the immunoSEQ multiplex PCR assay. For the multiplex PCR, a mixture combining 60 forward primers for TCR Vbeta segments and 13 reverse primers for TCR Jbeta segments was used. TCRdb provides this immuneACCESS table in a form limited to in-frame rearrangements. Some clones are lacking; in checked studies, under half of them reflect an unresolved V gene, and why the rest are absent is not known. Here the sample has 120,000 or so clones; over 75% occur a single time. Approximately 1.5% of the sample rests with the top ten. Sequenced input: PBMCs. The receptors stem from a woman between 18 and 29 years old in good health and CMV-seronegative.

The chain couples TRBV2 to TRBJ2-1; 11 positions match TRBD2. V shed 7 bases and J 4 bases; nucleotides not matched to a gene: 9. CDR3 length equals 16 residues. CDR1 SNHLY and CDR2 FYNNEI come from the germline V gene. The CDR3, as DNA: TGTGCCAGCAATCCGTCTAGCGGGGGGAATTACAATGAGCAGTTCTTC. Translating it yields CASNPSSGGNYNEQFF.

V gene TRBV6-5 combines with J gene TRBJ1-4; no clear D gene. Trimming removed 2 bases at V and 2 bases at J, with 6 bases between. This CDR3 contains 14 residues. The V gene's germline CDR1 is MNHEY and CDR2 SVGAGI. This chain's CDR3 is CASSYEQTNEKLFF. The CDR3 region has the DNA TGTGCCAGCAGTTACGAACAGACTAATGAAAAACTGTTTTTT.

This clone was seen a single time. The chain joins TRBV6-6 to TRBJ1-1; D is ambiguous. Germline V gene lookup returns CDR1 MNHNY and CDR2 SVGAGI (reference sequence). Trimming left V 5 bases short and J 7 bases short, with 11 bases between. The CDR3 is 12 amino acids. CDR3 amino acids: CASSIQPVEAFF. CDR3 nucleotide sequence: TGTGCCAGCAGTATACAGCCAGTTGAAGCTTTCTTT.

V is TRBV5-4 and J is TRBJ2-3, with 8 bases fitting TRBD2. CDR3 length: 16 amino acids. Germline V gene data show CDR1 as SGHNT and CDR2 as YYREEE (reference sequence). V was pared by 4 bases and J by 0 bases, with 7 bases of the junction left unmatched. The CDR3 sequence: CASSPRGGISTDTQYF. The CDR3 DNA reads as TGTGCCAGCAGCCCCCGGGGGGGCATTAGCACAGATACGCAGTATTTT.

V usage is TRBV7-8 and J usage is TRBJ2-7; 7 bases fit TRBD2. Germline V gene sequence: CDR1 SGHVS, CDR2 FQNEAQ. This CDR3 is 15 amino acids long. V shed 5 bases, J shed 8 bases, and the junction held 15 bases outside the gene matches. DNA of the CDR3: TGTGCCAGCAGCCCCCGAATGGACGGGGGGTATAAGCAGTACTTC. Encoded protein: CASSPRMDGGYKQYF.

The J gene is TRBJ1-5, the V gene TRBV6-4, with a tentative D call TRBD1 (5 bases). Trimming left V 2 bases short and J 4 bases short, with 12 bases between. Germline-derived CDR1 and CDR2 are MRHNA and SNTAGT. This CDR3 region has 15 residues. CDR3 amino acids: CASSDRGLRNQPQHF. CDR3 bases: TGTGCCAGCAGTGACAGGGGTTTAAGGAATCAGCCCCAGCATTTT.

CDR3 residues: CASRTGQTYNEKLFF. CDR3 coding DNA: TGTGCCAGCAGGACAGGACAGACCTATAATGAAAAACTGTTTTTT. The V call is TRBV6-1, the J call TRBJ1-4, with D tentatively TRBD1 (6 bases). The germline V gene has CDR1 MNHNS and CDR2 SASEGT. The CDR3 loop spans 15 amino acids. The germline V and J ends were trimmed by 6 bases and 4 bases, with 15 bases remaining between them.

The chain couples TRBV7-8 to TRBJ1-5; D possibly corresponds to TRBD1 (6 bases). This CDR3 is 13 amino acids long. Germline V CDR1 and CDR2: SGHVS, FQNEAQ. Trimming took off 5 bases at V and 5 bases at J, with 10 bases between the two ends. In nucleotides, the CDR3 is TGTGCCAGCAGCGCGGGGGCCCATCAGCCCCAGCATTTT. It codes for CASSAGAHQPQHF.

The chain links TRBV9 to TRBJ1-2; 8 nucleotides match TRBD1. Trimming took 4 bases from V and 4 from J; bases not matched to a gene: 12. This CDR3 contains 16 residues. The germline V gene encodes CDR1 SGDLS and CDR2 YYNGEE. For the CDR3, the DNA is TGTGCCAGCAGCTCCCGGGACAGGAAACCACTCTATGGCTACACCTTC. This translates into CASSSRDRKPLYGYTF.

With regard to this clone: A junction end diverges from the germline sequence, so it may reflect a read error. This rearrangement joins TRBV5-1 to TRBJ2-6, with D perhaps matching TRBD2 (6 bases). Per germline, CDR1 SGHRS and CDR2 YFSETQ. The CDR3 spans 14 residues. As DNA, the CDR3 is TGCGCCAGCAGCCGGGACTCTGGGGCCAACGGCCTGACTTTC. Its protein is CASSRDSGANGLTF.

The chain links TRBV4-3 to TRBJ2-5, with 8 bases identical to TRBD2. V was pared by 3 bases and J by 5 bases, with 8 bases of the junction left unmatched. The V gene's germline CDR1 is LGHNA and CDR2 YSLEER. CDR3 length: 15 amino acids. The CDR3 bases are TGCGCCAGCAGCCACCTCGGGGGGGGGCAGGAGACCCAGTACTTC. This translates into CASSHLGGGQETQYF.

A few counts support this clone. V usage is TRBV7-2 and J usage is TRBJ1-2, with TRBD1 as a possible D gene (6 bases). This CDR3 comprises 15 residues. The ends were cut back, 0 bases at V and 3 bases at J, with 11 bases in the middle. Germline V gene sequence: CDR1 SGHTA, CDR2 FQGNSA. The chain's CDR3 is CASSLARTDYYGYTF. The CDR3, as DNA: TGTGCCAGCAGCTTAGCAAGGACAGACTACTATGGCTACACCTTC.

V gene TRBV6-5 combines with J gene TRBJ2-1, with 8 bases identical to TRBD1. Per the germline V gene, CDR1 is MNHEY and CDR2 is SVGAGI. This CDR3 has 15 residues. With 6 bases clipped from V and 4 bases from J, the junction kept 8 bases outside the gene matches. CDR3 amino acids: CASRHDRGLYNEQFF. The CDR3 bases are TGTGCCAGCAGACACGACAGGGGTTTGTACAATGAGCAGTTCTTC.

The chain has TRBV29-1 and TRBJ2-1; 7 positions agree with TRBD2. In germline, CDR1 is SQVTM, CDR2 ANQGSEA. The CDR3 length is 12 residues. The ends lost 6 bases at V and 3 bases at J; junction bases unmatched: 2. The chain's CDR3 is CSVRGVYNEQFF. The CDR3 nucleotides read TGCAGCGTCCGGGGGGTCTACAATGAGCAGTTCTTC.

J is TRBJ2-7 and V is TRBV5-4; 10 bases fit TRBD2. Germline trimming cut 4 bases from V and 0 bases from J; bases unmatched to any gene: 10. Germline CDR1 SGHNT, CDR2 YYREEE (reference sequence). The CDR3 extends over 17 amino acids. The DNA for the CDR3 is TGTGCCAGCAGCCTGCCCCAACTAGCGGGAAACTCCTACGAGCAGTACTTC. It is translated as CASSLPQLAGNSYEQYF.

The chain uses TRBV19 and TRBJ2-1; TRBD2 matches at 15 bases. Looked up from germline, CDR1 is LNHDA and CDR2 is SQIVND (reference sequence). The CDR3 runs 19 residues. V trimming: 3 bases; J trimming: 4 bases; junction bases outside the gene matches: 10. The CDR3 DNA sequence: TGTGCCAGTAGTATGTCTCCGGGACTAGCGGGAGGCCCTTACAATGAGCAGTTCTTC. Protein: CASSMSPGLAGGPYNEQFF.

The V gene is TRBV7-2, the J gene TRBJ1-1; TRBD1 agrees at 7 bases. Germline CDR1 reads SGHTA; CDR2 reads FQGNSA. The CDR3 totals 14 residues. Unmatched junction bases numbered 3, after V lost 4 bases and J lost 1 base. CDR3 sequence reads: CASSSDRANTEAFF. The CDR3 nucleotides are TGTGCCAGCAGCTCCGACAGGGCGAACACTGAAGCTTTCTTT.

This chain joins TRBV27 and TRBJ1-1, with D hard to call. CDR3 size: 13 residues. Trimming removed 3 bases from V and 5 bases from J, with 10 bases in between. The germline V gene encodes CDR1 MNHEY and CDR2 SMNVEV (reference sequence). The CDR3 nucleotides are TGTGCCAGCAGTTTCCTAGGGAGGACTGAAGCTTTCTTT. It translates to CASSFLGRTEAFF.

J is TRBJ2-7 and V is TRBV7-3; D possibly corresponds to TRBD2 (7 bases). V lost 4 bases and J lost 3, with 16 bases in between. The CDR3 is made up of 15 amino acids. From germline, CDR1 is SGHTA and CDR2 FQGTGA. CDR3: CASSYGGGYLYEQYF. The CDR3 coding sequence is TGTGCCAGCAGCTATGGGGGGGGCTACCTCTACGAGCAGTACTTC.